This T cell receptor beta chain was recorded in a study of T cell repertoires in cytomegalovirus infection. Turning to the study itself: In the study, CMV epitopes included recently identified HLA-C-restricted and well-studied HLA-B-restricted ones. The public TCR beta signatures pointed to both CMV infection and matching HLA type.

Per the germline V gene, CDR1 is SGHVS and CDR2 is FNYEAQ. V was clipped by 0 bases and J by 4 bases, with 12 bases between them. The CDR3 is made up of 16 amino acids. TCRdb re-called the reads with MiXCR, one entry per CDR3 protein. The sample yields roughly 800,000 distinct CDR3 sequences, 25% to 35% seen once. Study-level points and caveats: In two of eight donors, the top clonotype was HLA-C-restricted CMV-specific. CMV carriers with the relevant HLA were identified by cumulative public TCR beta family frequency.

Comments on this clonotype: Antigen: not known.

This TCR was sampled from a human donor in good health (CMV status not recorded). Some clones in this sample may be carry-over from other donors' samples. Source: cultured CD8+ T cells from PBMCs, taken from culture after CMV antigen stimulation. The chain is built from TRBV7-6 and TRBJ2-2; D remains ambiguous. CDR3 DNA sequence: TGTGCCAGCAGCTTAGCCAAGAGTGGGATCACCGGGGAGCTGTTTTTT. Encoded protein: CASSLAKSGITGELFF.